Listed below are T cell receptor beta chains from one sample, sequenced in a study of memory CD4+ T cells and cytomegalovirus serostatus. This table comes from immunoSEQ multiplex PCR, and its TCRdb copy is limited to in-frame clones, with some not included. This table has about 39,000 clones, roughly 78% appearing once. Input material: memory CD4+ T cells from blood. These receptors originate from an adult in good health and CMV-seronegative. CDR3s include the opening cysteine and the closing phenylalanine or tryptophan. D genes are given only for firm matches. Expanded clones are given a class, and other clones once, few, many or no size at all.

J gene: TRBJ1-5
V gene: TRBV2
clone size: once
D gene: .
CDR3 DNA: TGTGCCAGCATGACCGGGATAAATCAGCCCCAGCATTTT
CDR3 protein: CASMTGINQPQHF

J gene: TRBJ2-2
V gene: TRBV2
clone size: once
D gene: .
CDR3 DNA: TGTGCCAGCAGCAACGAGGGTTGGGAGCTGTTTTTT
CDR3 protein: CASSNEGWELFF

J gene: TRBJ1-4
V gene: TRBV6-5
clone size: few
D gene: .
CDR3 DNA: TGTGCCAGCAGACGGGACGTGAATGAAAAACTGTTTTTT
CDR3 protein: CASRRDVNEKLFF

J gene: TRBJ1-6
V gene: TRBV11-2
clone size: few
D gene: .
CDR3 DNA: TGTGCCAGCAGCCCGGAGCGGCAGGGGTCCCTACCCCTCCACTTT
CDR3 protein: CASSPERQGSLPLHF

J gene: TRBJ2-7
V gene: TRBV18
clone size: once
D gene: TRBD1
CDR3 DNA: TGTGCCAGCTCTCAAGGGGGGACAGGCCTCTACGAGCAGTACTTC
CDR3 protein: CASSQGGTGLYEQYF

J gene: TRBJ2-2
V gene: TRBV6-1
clone size: .
D gene: TRBD1
CDR3 DNA: TGTGCCAGCAGTGACCGACAGGGATGGACCGGGGAGCTGTTTTTT
CDR3 protein: CASSDRQGWTGELFF

J gene: TRBJ1-2
V gene: TRBV18
clone size: .
D gene: TRBD1
CDR3 DNA: TGTGCCAGCTCACGAACACAGGGGGGCGGCTATGGCTACACCTTC
CDR3 protein: CASSRTQGGGYGYTF

J gene: TRBJ2-3
V gene: TRBV19
clone size: .
D gene: TRBD2
CDR3 DNA: TGTGCCAGTAGTATAGGGGGGCCTAGCGGGGCTAGCACAGATACGCAGTATTTT
CDR3 protein: CASSIGGPSGASTDTQYF

J gene: TRBJ2-5
V gene: TRBV30
clone size: once
D gene: TRBD2
CDR3 DNA: TGTGCCTGGAGTAAAGGCGGGGGGAAAGAGACCCAGTACTTC
CDR3 protein: CAWSKGGGKETQYF

J gene: TRBJ1-2
V gene: TRBV5-1
clone size: once
D gene: .
CDR3 DNA: TGCGCCAGCAGCTTTGAGGGGGTTGACTATGGCTACACCTTC
CDR3 protein: CASSFEGVDYGYTF

J gene: TRBJ2-7
V gene: TRBV4-2
clone size: .
D gene: .
CDR3 DNA: TGTGCCAGCAGCCAAGAAGGATCCGAATACGAGCAGTACTTC
CDR3 protein: CASSQEGSEYEQYF

J gene: TRBJ2-1
V gene: TRBV5-1
clone size: .
D gene: .
CDR3 DNA: TGCGCCAGCAGCTCGCAGGTTACGGGGAATGAGCAGTTCTTC
CDR3 protein: CASSSQVTGNEQFF

J gene: TRBJ2-3
V gene: TRBV7-3
clone size: once
D gene: TRBD1
CDR3 DNA: TGTGCCAGTACCAAGGGACAGAAGATCACAGATACGCAGTATTTT
CDR3 protein: CASTKGQKITDTQYF

J gene: TRBJ2-1
V gene: TRBV4-1
clone size: .
D gene: TRBD1
CDR3 DNA: TGCGCCAGCAGCCAAGACAACAGGGGCTTCCAGTTCTTC
CDR3 protein: CASSQDNRGFQFF

J gene: TRBJ2-5
V gene: TRBV7-2
clone size: .
D gene: .
CDR3 DNA: TGTGCCAGCAGCTTAGTAGGCCAGTCTCAAGAGACCCAGTACTTC
CDR3 protein: CASSLVGQSQETQYF

J gene: TRBJ1-5
V gene: TRBV6-1
clone size: .
D gene: .
CDR3 DNA: TGTGCCAGCAGTGAAAGGGCGGGGGGAAATAGCAATCAGCCCCAGCATTTT
CDR3 protein: CASSERAGGNSNQPQHF

J gene: TRBJ2-3
V gene: TRBV11-2
clone size: .
D gene: .
CDR3 DNA: TGTGCCAGCAGCGGGGTGAAATTCACAGATACGCAGTATTTT
CDR3 protein: CASSGVKFTDTQYF

J gene: TRBJ2-2
V gene: TRBV11-2
clone size: once
D gene: .
CDR3 DNA: TGTGCCAGCAGCTTCTATTCGAACACCGGGGAGCTGTTTTTT
CDR3 protein: CASSFYSNTGELFF

J gene: TRBJ2-5
V gene: TRBV7-9
clone size: once
D gene: .
CDR3 DNA: TGTGCCAGCAGCGAACAGGGACCTAACCAAGAGACCCAGTACTTC
CDR3 protein: CASSEQGPNQETQYF

J gene: TRBJ1-4
V gene: TRBV30
clone size: .
D gene: .
CDR3 DNA: TGTGCCTGGAGTCAGAGGGATGAAAAACTGTTTTTT
CDR3 protein: CAWSQRDEKLFF

J gene: TRBJ1-2
V gene: TRBV18
clone size: once
D gene: TRBD1
CDR3 DNA: TGTGCCAGCTCACCGGAAACCGGGACAGGCTATGGCTACACCTTC
CDR3 protein: CASSPETGTGYGYTF

J gene: TRBJ2-3
V gene: TRBV6-1
clone size: .
D gene: .
CDR3 DNA: TGTGCCAGCAGGGTGGACCCACCCGTCAGGGATACGCAGTATTTT
CDR3 protein: CASRVDPPVRDTQYF

J gene: TRBJ2-3
V gene: TRBV19
clone size: .
D gene: TRBD1
CDR3 DNA: TGTGCCAGTTCCGGACAGGGAGATACGCAGTATTTT
CDR3 protein: CASSGQGDTQYF

J gene: TRBJ1-1
V gene: TRBV10-3
clone size: .
D gene: .
CDR3 DNA: TGTGCCATCAGTCGGGGGCTAGGGACTGAAGCTTTCTTT
CDR3 protein: CAISRGLGTEAFF

J gene: TRBJ1-2
V gene: TRBV6-5
clone size: .
D gene: .
CDR3 DNA: TGTGCCAGCATGATGCAGGGAGGTAACTATGGCTACACCTTC
CDR3 protein: CASMMQGGNYGYTF

J gene: TRBJ2-5
V gene: TRBV19
clone size: .
D gene: .
CDR3 DNA: TGTGCCAGTAGTACCCAAGAGACCCAGTACTTC
CDR3 protein: CASSTQETQYF

J gene: TRBJ1-1
V gene: TRBV5-5
clone size: few
D gene: .
CDR3 DNA: TGTGCCAGCAGCTTCGTTTTGGCCAAAAAGGACACTGAAGCTTTCTTT
CDR3 protein: CASSFVLAKKDTEAFF

J gene: TRBJ1-1
V gene: TRBV11-1
clone size: .
D gene: .
CDR3 DNA: TGTGCCAGCAGCTTAGCTGCGGACGGGTCCCAGAACACTGAAGCTTTCTTT
CDR3 protein: CASSLAADGSQNTEAFF

J gene: TRBJ2-7
V gene: TRBV5-1
clone size: .
D gene: TRBD1
CDR3 DNA: TGCGCCAGCAGCTTACAGGGGGACTACGAGCAGTACTTC
CDR3 protein: CASSLQGDYEQYF

J gene: TRBJ2-3
V gene: TRBV7-6
clone size: .
D gene: .
CDR3 DNA: TGTGCCAGCAGCTTAATCAACGGGGTGGATACGCAGTATTTT
CDR3 protein: CASSLINGVDTQYF

J gene: TRBJ2-1
V gene: TRBV5-1
clone size: .
D gene: .
CDR3 DNA: TGCGCCAGCAGCTCTGGACTCGGCTACAATGAGCAGTTCTTC
CDR3 protein: CASSSGLGYNEQFF

J gene: TRBJ1-3
V gene: TRBV5-1
clone size: few
D gene: .
CDR3 DNA: TGCGCCAGCAGCTTGGCCGGGAGCTCTGGAAACACCATATATTTT
CDR3 protein: CASSLAGSSGNTIYF

J gene: TRBJ2-5
V gene: TRBV5-1
clone size: .
D gene: .
CDR3 DNA: TGCGCCAGCAGGTACCAGGAGACCCAGTACTTC
CDR3 protein: CASRYQETQYF

J gene: TRBJ1-5
V gene: TRBV14
clone size: .
D gene: .
CDR3 DNA: TGTGCCAGCAGTCGGACATACGATCAGCCCCAGCATTTT
CDR3 protein: CASSRTYDQPQHF

J gene: TRBJ1-5
V gene: TRBV27
clone size: .
D gene: TRBD1
CDR3 DNA: TGTGCCAGCAGTCCGAAGGGACAGGGTATGTTTAGTTATAGCAATCAGCCCCAGCATTTT
CDR3 protein: CASSPKGQGMFSYSNQPQHF

J gene: TRBJ2-5
V gene: TRBV10-2
clone size: few
D gene: TRBD1
CDR3 DNA: TGCGCCAGCAGTGAACAGGGGATCCAAGAGACCCAGTACTTC
CDR3 protein: CASSEQGIQETQYF

J gene: TRBJ1-2
V gene: TRBV5-1
clone size: .
D gene: .
CDR3 DNA: TGCGCCAGCAGCACTAATCAGCTAAACCATGGCTACACCTTC
CDR3 protein: CASSTNQLNHGYTF

J gene: TRBJ1-3
V gene: TRBV30
clone size: .
D gene: .
CDR3 DNA: TGTGCCTGGAGTGTCGCTGGAAACACCATATATTTT
CDR3 protein: CAWSVAGNTIYF

J gene: TRBJ2-5
V gene: TRBV19
clone size: .
D gene: .
CDR3 DNA: TGTGCCAGTAGTCATGGGGGGACGGGGGAGACCCAGTACTTC
CDR3 protein: CASSHGGTGETQYF

J gene: TRBJ2-7
V gene: TRBV9
clone size: .
D gene: .
CDR3 DNA: TGTGCCAGCAGCCCCCGCCGGGCCTCCTACGAGCAGTACTTC
CDR3 protein: CASSPRRASYEQYF

J gene: TRBJ2-7
V gene: TRBV13
clone size: .
D gene: .
CDR3 DNA: TGTGCCAGCAGCTTAAAGTTAGTGAGCTCCTACGAGCAGTACTTC
CDR3 protein: CASSLKLVSSYEQYF

J gene: TRBJ1-6
V gene: TRBV7-9
clone size: few
D gene: .
CDR3 DNA: TGTGCCAGCAGTCACGCTGGGACATTTTATAATTCACCCCTCCACTTT
CDR3 protein: CASSHAGTFYNSPLHF

J gene: TRBJ2-2
V gene: TRBV19
clone size: .
D gene: .
CDR3 DNA: TGTGCCACAGACAGTTTCACCGGGGAGCTGTTTTTT
CDR3 protein: CATDSFTGELFF

J gene: TRBJ2-1
V gene: TRBV7-6
clone size: .
D gene: TRBD2
CDR3 DNA: TGTGCCAGCAGTTATAGCGGGGGGGCCCAAGATGAGCAGTTCTTC
CDR3 protein: CASSYSGGAQDEQFF

J gene: TRBJ1-6
V gene: TRBV9
clone size: .
D gene: TRBD1
CDR3 DNA: TGTGCCAGCAGCGTGGGACAGAGCTCCTATAATTCACCCCTCCACTTT
CDR3 protein: CASSVGQSSYNSPLHF

J gene: TRBJ2-7
V gene: TRBV10-1
clone size: .
D gene: TRBD2
CDR3 DNA: TGCGCCAGCAGTGAGTCGAGAGCGGGGGCCCACGAGCAGTACTTC
CDR3 protein: CASSESRAGAHEQYF

J gene: TRBJ2-1
V gene: TRBV7-2
clone size: .
D gene: TRBD2
CDR3 DNA: TGTGCCAGCAGCTCCCCGAGTAGCGGGGGTAGGCGTGAGCAGTTCTTC
CDR3 protein: CASSSPSSGGRREQFF

J gene: TRBJ2-3
V gene: TRBV7-9
clone size: .
D gene: .
CDR3 DNA: TGTGCCAGCAGCTTAGGACGAGGTAGCACAGATACGCAGTATTTT
CDR3 protein: CASSLGRGSTDTQYF

J gene: TRBJ2-7
V gene: TRBV6-5
clone size: .
D gene: TRBD1
CDR3 DNA: TGTGCCAGCAGTTACGACAGGGTAACCTACGAGCAGTACTTC
CDR3 protein: CASSYDRVTYEQYF

J gene: TRBJ2-3
V gene: TRBV12-5
clone size: .
D gene: .
CDR3 DNA: TGTGCTAGTGGTTTGTCCCCCCTAGGGACAGATACGCAGTATTTT
CDR3 protein: CASGLSPLGTDTQYF

J gene: TRBJ1-3
V gene: TRBV6-6
clone size: .
D gene: .
CDR3 DNA: TGTGCCAGCAGTGCGACAGGTGGGAACACCATATATTTT
CDR3 protein: CASSATGGNTIYF

J gene: TRBJ1-1
V gene: TRBV19
clone size: .
D gene: TRBD1
CDR3 DNA: TGTGCCAGTAGTACAACAGGGGGCAGGAACACTGAAGCTTTCTTT
CDR3 protein: CASSTTGGRNTEAFF

J gene: TRBJ1-3
V gene: TRBV18
clone size: .
D gene: .
CDR3 DNA: TGTGCCAGCTCTACAGATAGAAACACCATATATTTT
CDR3 protein: CASSTDRNTIYF

J gene: TRBJ2-3
V gene: TRBV5-6
clone size: .
D gene: .
CDR3 DNA: TGTGCCAGCAGCTTACAGAGTTTGACAGATACGCAGTATTTT
CDR3 protein: CASSLQSLTDTQYF

J gene: TRBJ1-2
V gene: TRBV19
clone size: medium-sized
D gene: TRBD1
CDR3 DNA: TGTGCCAGTAGTAACCCATACAGGGGGCGAAGTGGCTACACCTTC
CDR3 protein: CASSNPYRGRSGYTF

J gene: TRBJ2-3
V gene: TRBV27
clone size: .
D gene: .
CDR3 DNA: TGTGCCAGCAGTTTCGCAGGGATGGATACGCAGTATTTT
CDR3 protein: CASSFAGMDTQYF

J gene: TRBJ1-2
V gene: TRBV2
clone size: .
D gene: TRBD1
CDR3 DNA: TGTGCCAGCCATGGAGACAGGGCTGGCTACACCTTC
CDR3 protein: CASHGDRAGYTF

J gene: TRBJ1-2
V gene: TRBV4-1
clone size: .
D gene: .
CDR3 DNA: TGCGCCAGCAGCCAAGATAACGACTCGGGCTATGGCTACACCTTC
CDR3 protein: CASSQDNDSGYGYTF